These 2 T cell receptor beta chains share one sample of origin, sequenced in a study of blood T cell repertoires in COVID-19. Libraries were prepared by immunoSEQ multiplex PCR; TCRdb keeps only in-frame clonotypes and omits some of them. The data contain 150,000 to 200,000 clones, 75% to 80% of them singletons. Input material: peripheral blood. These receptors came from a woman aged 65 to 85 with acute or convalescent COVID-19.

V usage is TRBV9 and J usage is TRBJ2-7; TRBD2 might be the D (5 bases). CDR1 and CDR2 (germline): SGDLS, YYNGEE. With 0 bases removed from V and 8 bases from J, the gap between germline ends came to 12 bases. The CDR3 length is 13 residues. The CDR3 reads CASSVGGDGQQYF. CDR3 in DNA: TGTGCCAGCAGCGTAGGGGGAGACGGCCAGCAGTACTTC.

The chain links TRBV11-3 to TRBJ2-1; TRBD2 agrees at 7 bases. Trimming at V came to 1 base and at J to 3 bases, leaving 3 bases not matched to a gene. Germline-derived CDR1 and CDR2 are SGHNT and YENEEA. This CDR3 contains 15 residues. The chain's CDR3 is CASSLAGGGYNEQFF. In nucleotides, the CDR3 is TGTGCCAGCAGCTTAGCCGGCGGGGGCTACAATGAGCAGTTCTTC.